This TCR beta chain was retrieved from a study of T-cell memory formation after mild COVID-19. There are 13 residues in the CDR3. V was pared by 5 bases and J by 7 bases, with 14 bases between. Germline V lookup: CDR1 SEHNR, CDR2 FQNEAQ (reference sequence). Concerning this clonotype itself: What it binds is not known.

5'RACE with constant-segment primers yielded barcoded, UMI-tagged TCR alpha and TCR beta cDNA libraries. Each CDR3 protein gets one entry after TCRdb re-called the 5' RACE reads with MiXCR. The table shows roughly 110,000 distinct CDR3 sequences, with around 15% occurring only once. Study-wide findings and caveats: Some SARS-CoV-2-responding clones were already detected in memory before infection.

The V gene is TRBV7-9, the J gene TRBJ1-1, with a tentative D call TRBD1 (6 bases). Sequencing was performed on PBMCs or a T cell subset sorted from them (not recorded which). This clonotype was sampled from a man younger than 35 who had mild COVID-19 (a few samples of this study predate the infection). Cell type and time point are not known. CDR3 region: CASSPQGLNEAFF. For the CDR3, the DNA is TGTGCCAGCAGCCCACAGGGACTCAATGAAGCTTTCTTT. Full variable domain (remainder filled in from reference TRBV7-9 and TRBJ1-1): DTGVSQNPRHKITKRGQNVTFRCDPISEHNRLYWYRQTLGQGPEFLTYFQNEAQLEKSRLLSDRFSAERPKGSFSTLEIQRTEQGDSAMYLCASSPQGLNEAFFGQGTRLTVV.